This T cell receptor beta chain originates from a study of blood T cells in healthy people across ages (dated by TCRdb to 2013 to 2016). Looking at the study overall: Template switching captured roughly one uniquely barcoded TCR beta cDNA molecule per two T cells in model experiments. Using deep sequencing normalized with unique cDNA molecular identifiers, the study measured how TCR beta repertoire diversity changes with age. The study analyzed two additional independent replicas of 1 million unique cDNA reads from the same blood draw for two donors, one aged 18 to 30 and one aged 80 or older. Donors were grouped into four age groups: young (average about 15 years), middle-aged (about 38), aged (approximately 67) and long-lived (around 80).

As regards this clonotype: It has no known antigen specificity. It has no much larger one-base neighbor in the sample; base qualities were not kept.

Results and caveats for the whole study, not just this receptor: A strong correlation was found between observed TCR beta diversity and the percentage of naive T cells measured by flow cytometry. The CMV infection status of donors was not known, potentially confounding age-related changes in expanded clonotypes. Compared with the aged group, the long-lived group had more naive CD4+ T cells, fewer expanded clones and increased TCR diversity, a pattern suggesting age selection. Observed TCR beta diversity per million T cells fell roughly linearly with age, and a significant reduction was already apparent by age approximately 41. Estimates of total diversity based on one million sequenced T cells were considered lower bounds and underestimates. Because profiling used bulk unsorted PBMCs, naive and antigen-experienced compartments could not be compared conclusively.

Deletion took 0 bases off V and 5 bases off J, with a span of 19 bases between the germline ends. The CDR3 holds 16 amino acids from the cysteine to the phenylalanine. Of the read, only the CDR3 DNA is kept; its 48 bases are in frame from base 1. CDR1 DFQATT and CDR2 SNEGSKA were looked up in the germline V gene (reference sequence). Systemically healthy Caucasian individuals from Russia, some 38 in total and aged roughly 6 to 100 years, were included as donors. Around 10 milliliters of peripheral blood were drawn from each donor into EDTA-treated Vacutainer tubes. Ficoll-Paque density-gradient centrifugation was used to isolate PBMCs, with at least 6.5 million per sample. Total RNA was extracted from PBMCs with Trizol reagent, with at least 5 micrograms obtained per sample. Naive CD45RAhigh/CD27high T cell percentages were measured by flow cytometry on a PBMC aliquot from every donor. The library was produced with 5' RACE. The sequencer was an Illumina HiSeq 2500. A second roughly 6 to 11 cycle PCR used a sample-barcoded 5' primer and a J-beta primer mix. A unique molecular identifier was introduced onto each TCR beta cDNA molecule by a template-switch 5' adaptor carrying 12 random nucleotides. Each sample yielded at least 2.5 million CDR3-containing paired-end reads. First-strand cDNA was synthesized from all RNA with the Mint cDNA synthesis kit, primed by a TRBC-specific oligonucleotide. Following uracil-DNA glycosylase treatment, a first 18-cycle PCR with universal primers M1SS and BC2_uni_R was performed on all cDNA. The original methods were these. Normalization of each sample was performed by random selection of 1 million high-quality reads, each carrying a distinct molecular identifier. Instead of being binned into consensus sequences, reads with shared molecular identifiers were discarded. MiTCR, run with a Q25 quality threshold and the strictest error-elimination algorithm, handled CDR3 identification, clonotype clustering and error correction. A nonparametric unseen species model with Euler transformation was used to estimate lower-bound total TCR beta diversity. TCRdb reworked the public reads: Q25 trimming with fastp, MiXCR clone assembly, productive beta chains retained. Rows are combined by CDR3 protein, so each entry shows the most common genes and DNA. None of the V and J calls come from the authors' own analysis; TCRdb made them. A total of more than 900,000 distinct CDR3 sequences appear in this sample, about 25% of them only once. The ten largest account for around 0.75% of the sample.

These data were likewise used in another study, on T cells of mothers and their children. The second study's authors report: The donors were nine systemically healthy Caucasian individuals, made up of three mothers and their six children. cDNA synthesis used all of the extracted RNA, with around 1.5 ug of RNA in each 15 ul reaction. In the second PCR, the M1S primer added sample barcodes and 2-4 random nucleotides. Over 8 million TCR beta CDR3 reads came from each mother, compared with about 3.2 million reads from each child. Thymic selection shapes the output of TCR recombination in a similar way in related and unrelated pairs, and inherited differences have a minor effect. Normalized repertoire overlap in related mother-child pairs was always slightly higher than in unrelated mother-child pairs, but the difference was never significant. No persistent microchimeric T cell clones were found, with a detection sensitivity of roughly 92 clones per million clonotypes. In the study, deep NGS was used to compare the TCR beta repertoires of mothers and children, and features distinguishing related mother-child pairs from unrelated individuals were sought. The mean age was roughly 36 +/- 4 years for the mothers and approximately 11 +/- 4 years for the children. After adapter ligation with NEBNext reagents, the libraries were sequenced on Illumina HiSeq 2000 with 100+100 nt paired-end reads. To avoid cross-contamination, the mother libraries and the child libraries were prepared a month apart and sequenced in separate runs. For each donor, between roughly 450,000 and 2,200,000 distinct TCR beta clonotypes were identified. Naive TCR beta clonotypes were estimated from low-frequency clonotypes matched to each donor's FACS-determined naive share, without sorting.

The sequence links TRBV20-1 to TRBJ2-5; the D assignment is uncertain and may be TRBD1 or TRBD2, with 5 bases supporting each. Sequences were obtained from blood. The clonotype was recovered from a girl aged 2-10 years in good health. The CDR3 loop reads CSARDSSGDLRETQYF. Read as DNA, the sequence is TGCAGTGCTAGAGATTCGTCTGGGGACCTACGGGAGACCCAGTACTTC.